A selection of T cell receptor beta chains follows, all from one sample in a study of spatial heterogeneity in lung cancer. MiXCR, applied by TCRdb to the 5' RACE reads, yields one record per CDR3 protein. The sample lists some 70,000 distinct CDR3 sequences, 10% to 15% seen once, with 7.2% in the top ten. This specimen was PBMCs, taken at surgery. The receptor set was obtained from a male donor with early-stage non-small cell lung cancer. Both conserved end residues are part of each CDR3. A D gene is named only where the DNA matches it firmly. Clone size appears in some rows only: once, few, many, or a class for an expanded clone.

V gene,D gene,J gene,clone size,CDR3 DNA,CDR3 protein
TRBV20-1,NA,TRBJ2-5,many,TGCAGTGCTCTGAGGTCTACAAAAGAGACCCAGTACTTC,CSALRSTKETQYF
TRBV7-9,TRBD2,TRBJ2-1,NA,TGTGCCAGCGGGAGCGGGGAGATCAATGAGCAGTTCTTC,CASGSGEINEQFF
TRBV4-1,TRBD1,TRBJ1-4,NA,TGCGCCAGCAGCCGTGGGACAGCGGGGGATGAAAAACTGTTTTTT,CASSRGTAGDEKLFF
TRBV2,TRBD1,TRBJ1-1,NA,TGTGCCAGCAGGGCGACAGGGGGTACTGAAGCTTTCTTT,CASRATGGTEAFF
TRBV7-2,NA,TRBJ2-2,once,TGTGCCAGCAGGAGGGATTATGGGACCGGGGAGCTGTTTTTT,CASRRDYGTGELFF
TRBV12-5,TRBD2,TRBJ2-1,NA,TGTGCTAGTGGTTCCATTCCCCTAGCGGGAGAGGGGAATGAGCAGTTCTTC,CASGSIPLAGEGNEQFF
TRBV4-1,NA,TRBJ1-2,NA,TGCGCCAGCAGCCAAGAGTTCGGACAGAACTATGGCTACACCTTC,CASSQEFGQNYGYTF
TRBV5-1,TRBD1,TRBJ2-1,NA,TGCGCCAGCAGCCGACAGGGGGGCCGATACAATGAGCAGTTCTTC,CASSRQGGRYNEQFF
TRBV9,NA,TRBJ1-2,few,TGTGCCAGCAGCTTACAGATCCGCACTGGCTACACCTTC,CASSLQIRTGYTF
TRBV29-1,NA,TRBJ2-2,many,TGCAGCGTTAAGGTTCCGAACACCGGGGAGCTGTTTTTT,CSVKVPNTGELFF
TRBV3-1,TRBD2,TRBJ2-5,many,TGTGCCAGCAGCCGCGGGAGGGCAGCAAAGACCCAGTACTTC,CASSRGRAAKTQYF
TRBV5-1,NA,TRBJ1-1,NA,TGCGCCAGCAGCTTGGGAGGAGGGCGAATTTACACTGAAGCTTTCTTT,CASSLGGGRIYTEAFF
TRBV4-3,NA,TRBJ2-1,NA,TGCGCCAGCAGCCAAGATGGGGGATACGGATACAATGAGCAGTTCTTC,CASSQDGGYGYNEQFF
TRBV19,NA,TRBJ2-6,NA,TGTGCCAGCGCGCCGGACAGTAGCTCTGGGGCCAACGTCCTGACTTTC,CASAPDSSSGANVLTF
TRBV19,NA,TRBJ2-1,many,TGCGCCAGTAGTCCACGTGGGTGGGACAATGAGCAGTTCTTC,CASSPRGWDNEQFF
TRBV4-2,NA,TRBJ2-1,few,TGTGCCAGCAGCCAAGAATTAACAGGGCGAGGCAATGAGCAGTTCTTC,CASSQELTGRGNEQFF
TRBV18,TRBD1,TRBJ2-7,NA,TGTGCCAGCTCACCGGACAGGGTATCCTACGAGCAGTACTTC,CASSPDRVSYEQYF
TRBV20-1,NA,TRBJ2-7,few,TGCAGTGCTAGAGGTCATTATACCTACGAGCAGTACTTC,CSARGHYTYEQYF
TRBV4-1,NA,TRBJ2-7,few,TGCGCCAGCAGCCAAGACTCAGGCAGTTCCTACGAGCAGTACTTC,CASSQDSGSSYEQYF
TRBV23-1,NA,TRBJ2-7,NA,TGCGCCAGCAGTCAATCTCGGGGCTCCTACGAGCAGTACTTC,CASSQSRGSYEQYF
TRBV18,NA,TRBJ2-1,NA,TGTGCCAGCTCACCAGGCGGGGCAATTTACAATGAGCAGTTCTTC,CASSPGGAIYNEQFF
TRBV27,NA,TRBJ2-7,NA,TGTGCCAGCAGTCGCCCGGGGGCGGGCGAGCAGTACTTC,CASSRPGAGEQYF
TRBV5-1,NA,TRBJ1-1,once,TGCGCCAGCACCCGGGGCGCTGAAGCTTTCTTT,CASTRGAEAFF
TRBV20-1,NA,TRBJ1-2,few,TGCAGTGCTAGAGACCTAACGCGGGGTACCTATGGCTACACCTTC,CSARDLTRGTYGYTF
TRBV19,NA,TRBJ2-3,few,TGTGCCACCAGTATAATCGCGGGACTCGCAGATACGCAGTATTTT,CATSIIAGLADTQYF
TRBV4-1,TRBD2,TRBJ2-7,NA,TGCGCCAGCAGCCTCCAACTAGCGGGGTCCTACGAGCAGTACTTC,CASSLQLAGSYEQYF
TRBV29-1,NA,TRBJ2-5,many,TGCAGCGTCGTGGTGGACGGGCCAGAGACCCAGTACTTC,CSVVVDGPETQYF
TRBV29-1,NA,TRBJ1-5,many,TGCAGCGTTGGTCCAGGGCTCAATCAGCCCCAGCATTTT,CSVGPGLNQPQHF
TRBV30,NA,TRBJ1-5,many,TGTGCCTGGAGTGTTTCGGGGGATCAGCCCCAGCATTTT,CAWSVSGDQPQHF
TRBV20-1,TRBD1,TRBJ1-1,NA,TGCAGTGCTAGAGCTCTTGACAGGGGGCAATCTGAAGCTTTCTTT,CSARALDRGQSEAFF
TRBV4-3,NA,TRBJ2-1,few,TGCGCCAGCAGCCAAGATCGTATCGAGGGAGCCTACAATGAGCAGTTCTTC,CASSQDRIEGAYNEQFF
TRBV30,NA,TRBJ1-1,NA,TGTGCCTGGAGCCCCGGGGGTCTTATGAACACTGAAGCTTTCTTT,CAWSPGGLMNTEAFF
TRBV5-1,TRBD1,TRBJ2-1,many,TGCGCCAGCAGCTCGGGACAGACGAATGAGCAGTTCTTC,CASSSGQTNEQFF
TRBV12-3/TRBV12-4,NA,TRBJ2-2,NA,TGTGCAAGCAAGTTGTCAGGAACCGGGGAGCTGTTTTTT,CASKLSGTGELFF
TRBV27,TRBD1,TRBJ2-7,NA,TGTGCCAGCAGGACCTACAGGGGGAGCTCCTACGAGCAGTACTTC,CASRTYRGSSYEQYF
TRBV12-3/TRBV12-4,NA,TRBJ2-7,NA,TGTGCCAGCAGTTTAATAGCGCTCGAGCAGTACTTC,CASSLIALEQYF
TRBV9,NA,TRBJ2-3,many,TGTGCCAGCAGCGTTTCCGGCCGGAGCACAGATACGCAGTATTTT,CASSVSGRSTDTQYF
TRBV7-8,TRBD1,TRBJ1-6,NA,TGTGCCAGCAGCTTCGATGACAGGGAAAAGTCCCTCCACTTT,CASSFDDREKSLHF
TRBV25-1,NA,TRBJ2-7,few,TGTGCCAGCAGCCTCACAGGCCCGAAGAGCTACGAGCAGTACTTC,CASSLTGPKSYEQYF
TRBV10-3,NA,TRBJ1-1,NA,TGTGCCATCAGTGAGAGGGAGGGGAACACTGAAGCTTTCTTT,CAISEREGNTEAFF
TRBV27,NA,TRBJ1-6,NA,TGTGCCAGCAGCCCGGGACTCCGAAATTCACCCCTCCACTTT,CASSPGLRNSPLHF
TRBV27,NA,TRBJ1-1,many,TGTGCCAGCGGAATTCCCGGACATCCCACTGAAGCTTTCTTT,CASGIPGHPTEAFF
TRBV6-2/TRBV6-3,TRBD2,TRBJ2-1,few,TGTGCCAGCAGCTCCGGGACTAGCGTCTACAATGAGCAGTTCTTC,CASSSGTSVYNEQFF
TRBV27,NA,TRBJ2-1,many,TGTGCCACCCGGGAATACAATGAGCAGTTCTTC,CATREYNEQFF
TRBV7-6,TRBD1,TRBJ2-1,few,TGTGCCAGCAGCTTACTGGGACAGGGGGCCCAAAGGAGTTTTAATGAGCAGTTCTTC,CASSLLGQGAQRSFNEQFF
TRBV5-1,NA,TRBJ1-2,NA,TGCGCCAGCAGCTCCGGGGCCACGGATGGCTACACCTTC,CASSSGATDGYTF
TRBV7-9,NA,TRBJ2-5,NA,TGTGCCAGCAGTGCCTCCAGTCAGGGTAGCCAGACCCAGTACTTC,CASSASSQGSQTQYF
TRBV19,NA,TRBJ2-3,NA,TGTGCCAGTAGTTCTCTTCCCGGGAGTAGGTCAGATACGCAGTATTTT,CASSSLPGSRSDTQYF
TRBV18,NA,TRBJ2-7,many,TGTGCCAGCTCACCACTGGACACCGCCTACGAGCAGTACTTC,CASSPLDTAYEQYF
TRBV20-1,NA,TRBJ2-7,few,TGCAGTGCTAGCGAGGTCTTTCTGGGGGAGCAGTACTTC,CSASEVFLGEQYF
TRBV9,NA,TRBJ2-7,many,TGTGCCAGCAGCGTAGGAGCGAACTCCTACGAGCAGTACTTC,CASSVGANSYEQYF
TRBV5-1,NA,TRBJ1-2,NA,TGCGCCAGCAGCGGGGCAGGGTACAGCTATGGCTACACCTTC,CASSGAGYSYGYTF
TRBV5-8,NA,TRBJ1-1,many,TGTGCCAGCAGCTTCCCCCGGGGGATGGGAGTCACTGAAGCTTTCTTT,CASSFPRGMGVTEAFF
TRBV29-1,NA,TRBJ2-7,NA,TGCAGCGTTGAAGATCATGAGTCCTACGAGCAGTACTTC,CSVEDHESYEQYF
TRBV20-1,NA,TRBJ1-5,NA,TGCAGTGCTAGCGAGGGAGGAGCGGGTCAGCCCCAGCATTTT,CSASEGGAGQPQHF
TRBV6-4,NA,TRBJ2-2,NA,TGTGCCAGCAGTAACAGACTTGACACCGGGGAGCTGTTTTTT,CASSNRLDTGELFF
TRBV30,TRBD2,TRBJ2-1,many,TGTGCCTATCTAGCGGGTAAGGTAAATGAGCAGTTCTTC,CAYLAGKVNEQFF
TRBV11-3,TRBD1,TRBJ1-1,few,TGTGCCAGCAGCTTAGCTCCGGACAGGGCGGCTTTCTTT,CASSLAPDRAAFF
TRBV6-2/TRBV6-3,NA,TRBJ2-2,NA,TGTGCCAGCAGACCAGCCGGGCTCCCCTCCCGCACCGGGGAGCTGTTTTTT,CASRPAGLPSRTGELFF
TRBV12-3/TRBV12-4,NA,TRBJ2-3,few,TGTGCCAGCAGCCCCACACGGTCGGGAGATACGCAGTATTTT,CASSPTRSGDTQYF